This T cell receptor beta chain was retrieved from a study of CD8+ T cells in alopecia areata. Looking at the study overall: Affected scalp percentage determined the severity score of treated patients. Study observations and caveats: Between patients, shared TCR sequences were less clear than in mice. This was possibly due in part to HLA diversity in the patient population. Lesional scalp exceeded normal scalp in clonality, especially in alopecia totalis/universalis.

RNA was extracted and reverse transcribed into cDNA as the sequencing template. The repertoire was sequenced with immunoSEQ multiplex PCR; TCRdb's copy has only in-frame clones and lacks some. The sample shows 180,000 or so clones, roughly 50% of them seen only once. Per the germline V gene, CDR1 is GTSNPN and CDR2 is SVGIG (reference sequence). Trimming took 6 bases from V and 6 from J, leaving 12 bases between them. The CDR3 is made up of 12 amino acids. Treatment noted: oral pan-JAK inhibitor, 5-10 mg twice daily. In alopecia areata patients, both lesional scalp punch biopsies and peripheral blood were collected. Concerning this clone itself: Antigen specificity is unknown.

The V gene is TRBV30, the J gene TRBJ2-1; D possibly corresponds to TRBD2 (6 bases). The sequenced sample was CD4+ T cells sorted from blood, obtained at week 24, from a patient treated with tofacitinib. The TCR sequence derives from a human donor with alopecia areata. The CDR3 reads CACVRSGNEQFF. The CDR3 bases are TGTGCCTGTGTGCGTAGCGGCAATGAGCAGTTCTTC.